The 5 T cell receptor beta chains below all came from one sample that was sequenced in a study of CD8 T cells in Susac syndrome. After extraction with the RNeasy kit, about 0.45 to 1 ug of the RNA was reverse transcribed using random hexamers. TCRdb analysed the immunoSEQ multiplex PCR reads with MiXCR anew, one entry per CDR3 protein. Of about 210,000 distinct CDR3 sequences in the sample, roughly 96% were seen once. Sequenced sample: CD4+ T cells from PBMCs. These receptors all stem from a human donor with multiple sclerosis.

The chain is built from TRBV2 and TRBJ2-7; D is uncertain. Between the trimmed V and J ends, which lost 8 bases and 7 bases, there was a span of 15 bases. The CDR3 is 12 residues long. Germline lookup yields CDR1 SNHLY and CDR2 FYNNEI. The CDR3 DNA follows: TGTGCCAGCCAGACGGCTTTTGAAGAGCAGTACTTC. This translates into CASQTAFEEQYF. Full variable domain (outside the CDR3, taken from reference TRBV2 and TRBJ2-7): EPEVTQTPSHQVTQMGQEVILRCVPISNHLYFYWYRQILGQKVEFLVSFYNNEISEKSEIFDDQFSVERPDGSNFTLKIRSTKLEDSAMYFCASQTAFEEQYFGPGTRLTVT.

The chain links TRBV20-1 to TRBJ2-1, with no clear D. Germline V CDR1 and CDR2: DFQATT, SNEGSKA (reference sequence). This CDR3 is 15 amino acids long. Trimming took 0 bases from V and 4 from J, leaving 13 bases between them. CDR3 amino acids: CSARDPNYNYNEQFF. The CDR3 nucleotides are TGCAGTGCTAGAGATCCCAACTACAATTACAATGAGCAGTTCTTC.

This clonotype was counted a few times. This chain connects TRBV25-1 to TRBJ1-1; D remains unclear. The CDR3 loop spans 11 amino acids. Trimming took off 6 bases at V and 0 bases at J, with 2 bases between the two ends. CDR1 is MGHDK and CDR2 is SYGVNS in the germline V gene. In DNA form, the CDR3 reads TGTGCCAGCAGGCTGAACACTGAAGCTTTCTTT. This gives the protein CASRLNTEAFF.

The rearrangement links TRBV20-1 to TRBJ2-3; 11 bases align to TRBD2. The germline gives CDR1 DFQATT, CDR2 SNEGSKA (reference sequence). J gave up 4 bases and V 5 bases, and 5 bases lay outside the gene matches. This CDR3 contains 14 residues. This CDR3 is CSAASGGLPDTQYF. The DNA for the CDR3 is TGCAGTGCTGCTAGCGGGGGGCTTCCAGATACGCAGTATTTT.

J is TRBJ2-7 and V is TRBV12-3 or TRBV12-4; TRBD2 is a possible D gene (5 bases). The CDR3 is 11 residues long. CDR3 protein: CACSDPGEQYF. The CDR3 DNA follows: TGTGCTTGTAGCGACCCAGGCGAGCAGTACTTC.